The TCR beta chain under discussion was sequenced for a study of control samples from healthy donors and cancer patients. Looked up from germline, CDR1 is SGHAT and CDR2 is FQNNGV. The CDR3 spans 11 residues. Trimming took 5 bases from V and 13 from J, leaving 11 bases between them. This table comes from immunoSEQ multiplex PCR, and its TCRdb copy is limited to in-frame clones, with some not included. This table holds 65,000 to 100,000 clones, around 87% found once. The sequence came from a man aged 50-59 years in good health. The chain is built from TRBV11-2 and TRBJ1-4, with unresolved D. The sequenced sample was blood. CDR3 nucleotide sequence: TGTGCCAGCAGCCAAACGCGGGGACTGTTTTTT. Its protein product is CASSQTRGLFF. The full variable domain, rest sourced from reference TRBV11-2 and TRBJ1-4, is EAGVAQSPRYKIIEKRQSVAFWCNPISGHATLYWYQQILGQGPKLLIQFQNNGVVDDSQLPKDRFSAERLKGVDSTLKIQPAKLEDSAVYLCASSQTRGLFFGSGTQLSVL.